This TCR beta chain was found in a study of molecular identifiers for immune sequencing clone quantification. Study in general: Four portions were sequenced after RNA from roughly 20,000 or 100,000 naive CD8 cells was split five ways in replicates. Notes on the study in general: In CMV-specific effectors, clones above 20 copies held over 99% of molecules; naive, under 1%.

Per the germline V gene, CDR1 is LNHDA and CDR2 is SQIVND (reference sequence). The length of the CDR3 is 14 residues. With 3 bases removed from V and 8 bases from J, the gap between germline ends came to 13 bases. As concerns this clonotype: The antigen remains undetermined.

Making the bulk TCR libraries relied on previously described methods and listed TCR primers. TCRdb reprocessed the PCR reads with MiXCR, giving one entry per CDR3 protein. The data show 75,000 to 95,000 distinct CDR3 sequences, with around a quarter seen just once and approximately 0.78% held by the top ten. The V and J genes are TRBV19 and TRBJ2-2; D is ambiguous. The source of this sequence is a human donor in good health. Some libraries in this study had Jurkat cell RNA spiked in. Sequencing was carried out using naive CD8+ T cells from blood, with Jurkat cell RNA spiked in. Subset noted: FACS-sorted CD8+CD4-CCR7+CD45RA+ naive T cells. The CDR3 is CASSIWTAMGELFF. The DNA of the CDR3 is TGTGCCAGTAGTATCTGGACCGCGATGGGGGAGCTGTTTTTT.